The 14 T cell receptor beta chains reported below all come from one sample, sequenced in a study of CD8+ T cells in alopecia areata. The treatment is: oral pan-JAK inhibitor, 5-10 mg twice daily. Investigators isolated RNA and reverse transcribed it into cDNA to act as the sequencing template. Sequenced by immunoSEQ multiplex PCR; TCRdb stores in-frame clones only, minus some. Here the sample spans 110,000 or so clones, approximately 55% being singletons. The sequencing used CD4+ T cells sorted from blood, collected at week 24, from a patient treated with tofacitinib. The receptor set was obtained from a human donor with alopecia areata.

V gene TRBV6-5 combines with J gene TRBJ1-3; no definite D call. V was trimmed by 5 bases and J by 0 bases, leaving 11 bases between them. The CDR3 is 15 amino acids. Per germline, CDR1 MNHEY and CDR2 SVGAGI. Written as DNA, the CDR3 is TGTGCCAGCAGTCTTCATACGCTCTCTGGAAACACCATATATTTT. It codes for CASSLHTLSGNTIYF.

This clone was seen a few times. The V call is TRBV6-5, the J call TRBJ1-2, with 11 bases matching TRBD1. J was trimmed by 7 bases and V by 4 bases; bases with no gene match: 8. The CDR3 loop spans 15 amino acids. Germline V gene sequence: CDR1 MNHEY, CDR2 SVGAGI. The CDR3 sequence is CASSSRTGGGTGYTF. The CDR3, as DNA: TGTGCCAGCAGTTCCCGGACAGGGGGCGGGACTGGCTACACCTTC.

The genes are TRBV9 and TRBJ1-4; unclear D gene. This CDR3 region has 15 residues. Trimming cost V 4 bases and J 7 bases, with 17 bases left between them. The germline V gene has CDR1 SGDLS and CDR2 YYNGEE. CDR3 DNA sequence: TGTGCCAGCAGCCCCTCCGGGTTGGAGGGTGAAAAACTGTTTTTT. Its translation is CASSPSGLEGEKLFF.

The chain joins TRBV2 to TRBJ2-2; D remains ambiguous. The CDR3 has 12 amino acids. V was shortened by 6 bases and J by 7 bases, with 9 bases between the two germline ends. Per germline, CDR1 SNHLY and CDR2 FYNNEI. The CDR3 bases are TGTGCCAGCAGATTTGTAGTCGGGGAGCTGTTTTTT. The encoded protein is CASRFVVGELFF.

The V gene is TRBV6-5, the J gene TRBJ2-2; D not certain. V was pared by 0 bases and J by 0 bases, with 8 bases between. The CDR3 loop spans 16 amino acids. Germline loops: CDR1 MNHEY, CDR2 SVGAGI. In DNA, the CDR3 is TGTGCCAGCAGTTACTCGATCAAGCCGAACACCGGGGAGCTGTTTTTT. Encoded protein: CASSYSIKPNTGELFF.

The chain links TRBV30 to TRBJ1-5; no clear D gene. The CDR3 contains 14 residues. Trimming took off 4 bases at V and 0 bases at J, with 10 bases between the two ends. CDR1 and CDR2 from the germline V gene are GTSNPN and SVGIG (reference sequence). CDR3 in amino acids: CAWTGPYSNQPQHF. The CDR3 DNA is TGTGCCTGGACCGGGCCTTATAGCAATCAGCCCCAGCATTTT.

Only a few counts were recorded for this clone. The chain's CDR3 is CASSELGVFTEAFF. CDR3 in DNA: TGTGCCAGCAGTGAACTCGGGGTTTTCACTGAAGCTTTCTTT. This rearrangement joins TRBV6-1 to TRBJ1-1, with D unresolved. V was pared by 2 bases and J by 4 bases, with 11 bases between. This CDR3 spans 14 amino acids. CDR1 MNHNS and CDR2 SASEGT come from the germline V gene.

The chain combines TRBV7-3 with TRBJ2-5; 12 positions agree with TRBD2. The V segment lost 4 bases and the J segment 1 base; nucleotides outside the gene matches: 1. The germline gives CDR1 SGHTA, CDR2 FQGTGA. The CDR3 contains 15 residues. This CDR3 reads CASSSTSGSQETQYF. The CDR3 bases are TGTGCCAGCAGCTCGACTAGCGGGAGCCAAGAGACCCAGTACTTC. Full variable domain (remainder filled in from reference TRBV7-3 and TRBJ2-5): GAGVSQTPSNKVTEKGKYVELRCDPISGHTALYWYRQSLGQGPEFLIYFQGTGAADDSGLPNDRFFAVRPEGSVSTLKIQRTERGDSAVYLCASSSTSGSQETQYFGPGTRLLVL.

This clone was recorded a few times. The V gene is TRBV19, the J gene TRBJ2-2, with D perhaps assigned TRBD1 or TRBD2 (5 bases each). Per germline, CDR1 LNHDA and CDR2 SQIVND (reference sequence). The CDR3 is 14 residues long. Trimming took off 9 bases at V and 5 bases at J, with 16 bases between the two ends. This CDR3 is CASRGVGETGELFF. CDR3 bases: TGTGCCAGCCGAGGGGTAGGGGAGACCGGGGAGCTGTTTTTT.

The rearrangement links TRBV23-1 to TRBJ1-6, with D possibly being TRBD1 (5 bases). TRBV23-1 is annotated as an ORF whose role is uncertain. This CDR3 spans 19 amino acids. V was shortened by 2 bases and J by 5 bases, with 22 bases between the two germline ends. In DNA, the CDR3 is TGCGCCAGCAGTCAACCAAATGGGCCGGCACGGGGGAATAATTCACCCCTCCACTTT. It yields the protein CASSQPNGPARGNNSPLHF.

V is TRBV30 and J is TRBJ1-1; a weak D match, TRBD1 (5 bases). CDR3 length: 12 residues. Trimming took 1 base from V and 5 from J, leaving 8 bases between them. Germline CDR1 and CDR2: GTSNPN and SVGIG (reference sequence). The CDR3 is CAWSGQSTEAFF. DNA of the CDR3: TGTGCCTGGAGTGGACAGTCAACTGAAGCTTTCTTT.

The chain carries TRBV30 and TRBJ1-1; tentative D call: TRBD1 (6 bases). The CDR3 runs 14 residues. V was pared by 6 bases and J by 4 bases, with 18 bases between. CDR1 is GTSNPN and CDR2 is SVGIG in the germline V gene (reference sequence). CDR3 DNA: TGTGCCTGTAAAACACAGGGAGGAAGCACTGAAGCTTTCTTT. It yields the protein CACKTQGGSTEAFF.

A few counts support this clone. The CDR3, as DNA: TGTGCCAGCAGTTCATGGGGGACTAATGAAAAACTGTTTTTT. This sequence encodes CASSSWGTNEKLFF. The rearrangement joins TRBV27 to TRBJ1-4; the D gene is possibly TRBD1 (5 bases). CDR1 and CDR2 (germline): MNHEY, SMNVEV (reference sequence). The CDR3 extends over 14 amino acids. V was clipped by 4 bases and J by 2 bases, with 8 bases between them.

The genes are TRBV2 and TRBJ2-5; no clear D. The germline gives CDR1 SNHLY, CDR2 FYNNEI. CDR3 length equals 13 residues. V lost 6 bases to trimming and J lost 5 bases, with 13 bases between them. CDR3 coding DNA: TGTGCCAGCAGCATACCTGTGGTTGAGACCCAGTACTTC. Translating it yields CASSIPVVETQYF.